The sequence of this TCR beta chain was determined in a study of cytomegalovirus exposure and HLA in healthy donors. Broader study findings: CMV antigen specificity of three CMV-associated chains was confirmed in vitro.

The CDR3 length is 15 residues. Germline V CDR1 and CDR2: SGHRS, YFSETQ. V trimming: 0 bases; J trimming: 1 base; junction bases outside the gene matches: 3. Of note for this clone: Its antigen is undetermined.

The table came from immunoSEQ multiplex PCR; TCRdb's copy has only in-frame clones and leaves some out. The repertoire holds about 56,000 clones, with around nine tenths as singletons. Source material: PBMCs. The clonotype originates from a man aged 18 to 29 in good health and CMV-seronegative. V is TRBV5-1 and J is TRBJ2-7; 8 nucleotides line up with TRBD2. The CDR3: CASSLEASGSYEQYF. DNA for the CDR3: TGCGCCAGCAGCTTGGAAGCTAGCGGGTCCTACGAGCAGTACTTC.